This TCR beta chain stems from a study of regulatory T cells in long-lasting Graves disease. Turning to the study itself: Newly diagnosed Graves' patients had taken antithyroid drugs under 3 months. Study-level findings and limits: Persistent patients shared thousands of public clonotypes among themselves. Newly diagnosed patients shared fewer, at about 890. Favored usage of TRBV28, TRBJ1-2 and TRBJ2-5 was recorded in persistent disease.

This CDR3 has 14 amino acids. In germline, CDR1 is MDHEN, CDR2 SYDVKM. After removal of 6 bases from V and 0 bases from J, the junction contained 4 bases not matched to a gene. The sample's time point: newly diagnosed GD, antithyroid drugs for less than 3 months. Construction of the TCR library relied on RNA isolated from PBMCs. Building the TCR beta libraries relied on iRepertoire HTBI primers, and CDR3 regions underwent Arm-PCR. TCRdb redid the calling of the multiplex PCR reads with MiXCR, one entry per CDR3 protein. Here the sample spans 200,000 to 300,000 distinct CDR3 sequences, about 19% being singletons. As regards this clonotype: Its antigen is undetermined.

The clonotype originates from a female donor with Graves disease. The material was peripheral blood mononuclear cells (PBMCs), obtained at new diagnosis, from a patient treated with antithyroid drugs. The V call is TRBV28, the J call TRBJ1-2; 7 bases are a match to TRBD1. DNA for the CDR3: TGTGCCAGCAGGGGGACAGCTACTAACTATGGCTACACCTTC. It specifies CASRGTATNYGYTF.